This T cell receptor beta chain was sequenced in a study of CD8+ T cells in alopecia areata (dated by TCRdb to the late 2010s). As for the study more broadly: Treated patients were enrolled in an open-label pilot trial of oral tofacitinib, 5 to 10 mg twice daily, for moderate-to-severe alopecia areata. Tofacitinib was given for 6 to 18 months, followed by 6 months of follow-up off drug to assess delayed response and recurrence. The study used high-throughput TCRbeta sequencing to examine T cell clonal expansion in alopecia areata, in both the C3H/HeJ mouse model and human patients. RNA came from the PAXgene miRNA kit for fixed scalp, the miRNeasy kit for PBMCs, and the RNeasy kit for mouse skin. Biopsies were taken from tofacitinib-treated patients at baseline and at 4 and 24 weeks of treatment, and a later scalp biopsy was taken in several of the tofacitinib-treated patients. immunoSEQ multiplex PCR using 35 Vbeta forward primers and 13 Jbeta reverse primers was used to amplify TCRbeta CDR3 regions. The SALT score, which quantifies the percentage of affected scalp surface area, was used to measure disease severity in treated patients. Scalp clonality was compared among normal scalp (n=4), patchy alopecia areata scalp (n=8), and alopecia totalis/universalis scalp (n=8). Scalp tissue and sorted CD4+ and CD8+ peripheral blood T cells from patchy and totalis/universalis alopecia areata patients and from healthy controls were covered by human TCRbeta sequencing.

This clone was recorded a few times. Its antigen specificity is not known. Per-base quality was not reported, and no clone a single base away is much larger than it. The time point label of this sample denotes: four to five weeks on oral tofacitinib. The meaning of the sample's treatment or condition label: oral pan-JAK inhibitor, 5-10 mg twice daily. Lesional scalp punch biopsies and peripheral blood were collected from alopecia areata patients. PBMCs were isolated by density centrifugation and stained for CD3, CD4 and CD8, and CD4+ and CD8+ T cells were sorted on a FACSAria. Trimming at the junction amounts to 3 bases on V and 0 bases on J, and the germline ends lie 8 bases apart. The CDR3 covers 14 residues, taking in both the cysteine and the phenylalanine. Only CDR3 DNA is held: 42 bases, read in frame from base 1. CDR1 MRHNA and CDR2 SNTAGT were looked up in the germline V gene. Summary of the overall study and its limitations: Higher clonality and more expanded CD8+ clones were observed in lesional scalp than in normal scalp, particularly in alopecia totalis/universalis, a finding suggestive of antigenic drive. Unlike mouse skin, which is dominated by gammadelta T cells, normal human skin has resident alphabeta T cells that are also sequenced, and this complicates analysis of the scalp TCR repertoire. Because the treated cohort was small and included a single nonresponder, larger studies are needed to assess links between baseline CD8+ expansion and response. Shared TCR sequences between patients were less evident than in mice, which may be partly attributable to HLA diversity in the patient population. With tofacitinib, both scalp clonality and the number of expanded CD8+ clones among the top 100 scalp clones went down significantly. During tofacitinib treatment, many expanded lesional clones remained in scalp and blood, and this persistence may partly explain relapse after treatment is stopped.

Libraries were made using the immunoSEQ multiplex PCR assay. RNA was extracted from all samples and reverse transcribed into cDNA, which served as template for TCR sequencing. SuperScript III was used for first-strand cDNA synthesis, primed with a 2:1 mix of oligo-dT and random hexamers. A synthetic immune receptor repertoire was used to gauge amplification bias, and whatever bias remained was removed computationally. The original methods were these. After raw reads were preprocessed to remove errors, the CDR3 was defined following IMGT conventions as running from the conserved cysteine to phenylalanine. Clonality was computed as 1 minus the Shannon entropy, with the entropy normalized by log2 of the number of productive unique TCRs. Scalp TCRbeta sequences were cross-referenced with sorted blood CD4 and CD8 repertoires so that the CD4 or CD8 identity of scalp clones could be inferred. TCRdb re-hosts the immuneACCESS table, in-frame sequences only. Its copies lack some clones; in the studies checked, an unresolved V gene accounts for under half of them, and the cause for the rest is not known. D and trimming were read from the DNA, whereas the V and J calls and clone size are those reported in that table. Recorded for this sample are fewer than 150,000 clones; roughly 60% of them occurred a single time. Just under 30% of the sample goes to the ten largest clones.

Sequenced material: CD8+ T cells sorted from blood, taken at week 4, from a patient treated with tofacitinib. The chain links TRBV6-4 with TRBJ1-1, with the D gene uncertain. This receptor was obtained from a human donor with alopecia areata. The DNA sequence is as follows: TGTGCCAGCAGTGAGAACGGTGTGAACACTGAAGCTTTCTTT. Protein translation: CASSENGVNTEAFF.